This T cell receptor beta chain was captured in a study of beta chain features in type 1 diabetes. Study results and caveats: Relative to healthy donors, patients appeared to have naive, central memory and Treg TCRB repertoires that were more similar.

This CDR3 spans 15 amino acids. After removal of 5 bases from V and 4 bases from J, the junction contained 6 bases not matched to a gene. Germline V gene lookup returns CDR1 LNHDA and CDR2 SQIVND (reference sequence). As regards this clone: The antigen is undetermined.

Expressed TCRB transcripts were sequenced after all isolated RNA was converted to cDNA. Generated by immunoSEQ multiplex PCR, the TCRdb table keeps only in-frame clones and is missing some. Among about 360,000 clones listed, over 10% were seen once. The specimen sequenced was naive CD4+ T cells from blood. V is TRBV19 and J is TRBJ2-2, with 8 bases identical to TRBD2. The TCR comes from a man between 18 and 35 years old in good health. CDR3 sequence reads: CASSQIAGSTGELFF. CDR3 bases: TGTGCCAGTAGTCAAATAGCGGGGTCCACCGGGGAGCTGTTTTTT.